The 23 T cell receptor beta chains reported below all come from one sample, sequenced in a study of blood T cell repertoires in COVID-19. The method was immunoSEQ multiplex PCR; TCRdb's version includes in-frame clones alone and lacks a portion of them. Of hundreds of thousands of clones in the sample, 82% were seen once. The sequenced sample was PBMCs or T cells enriched from blood (not recorded which). These TCRs come from a woman aged 60-75 years who had recovered from COVID-19.

The V call is TRBV5-5, the J call TRBJ2-7; D might be TRBD1 (6 bases). The germline V gene encodes CDR1 SGHKS and CDR2 YYEKEE (reference sequence). Trimming removed 4 bases from V and 3 bases from J, with 11 bases in between. CDR3 length: 13 amino acids. Written as DNA, the CDR3 is TGTGCCAGCAGCCCTACAGGGATCTACGAGCAGTACTTC. This translates into CASSPTGIYEQYF.

The chain employs TRBV7-3 and TRBJ2-5; D perhaps matches TRBD1 (6 bases). CDR1 SGHTA and CDR2 FQGTGA come from the germline V gene. V was pared by 5 bases and J by 1 base, with 8 bases between. This CDR3 region has 13 residues. Here the CDR3 DNA reads TGTGCCAGCAGCCGGGACATCCAAGAGACCCAGTACTTC. This codes for CASSRDIQETQYF.

The chain is built from TRBV6-1 and TRBJ1-1; 8 nucleotides agree with TRBD1. This CDR3 spans 15 amino acids. The J segment lost 3 bases and the V segment lost 5 bases, leaving 8 bases of the junction unmatched. Germline CDR1 reads MNHNS; CDR2 reads SASEGT. DNA for the CDR3: TGTGCCAGCAGTATCTCCTACAGGGGGGACACTGAAGCTTTCTTT. As protein: CASSISYRGDTEAFF.

The rearrangement uses TRBV15 and TRBJ1-4, with TRBD1 matching 8 bases. CDR1 LNHNV and CDR2 YYDKDF come from the germline V gene (reference sequence). The CDR3 extends over 15 amino acids. V shed 5 bases, J shed 6 bases, and the junction held 8 bases outside the gene matches. CDR3: CATSGLQGDDEKLFF. The CDR3 region has the DNA TGTGCCACCAGCGGATTACAGGGGGACGATGAAAAACTGTTTTTT. The full variable domain, its missing parts supplied by reference TRBV15 and TRBJ1-4, is DAMVIQNPRYQVTQFGKPVTLSCSQTLNHNVMYWYQQKSSQAPKLLFHYYDKDFNNEADTPDNFQSRRPNTSFCFLDIRSPGLGDTAMYLCATSGLQGDDEKLFFGSGTQLSVL.

The gene calls are TRBV18 and TRBJ1-1, with TRBD1 as a possible D gene (5 bases). Germline CDR1 is KGHSH and CDR2 is LQKENI. The CDR3 is 15 amino acids. V was shortened by 4 bases and J by 2 bases, with 14 bases between the two germline ends. The CDR3 DNA sequence: TGTGCCAGCTCACGACGCGGGACGGATAACACTGAAGCTTTCTTT. Translating it yields CASSRRGTDNTEAFF.

The chain couples TRBV5-1 to TRBJ2-3, with 7 positions matching TRBD1. CDR3 size: 14 residues. V shed 4 bases and J 2 bases; nucleotides not matched to a gene: 4. In germline, CDR1 is SGHRS, CDR2 YFSETQ. This chain's CDR3 is CASSMGQYTDTQYF. CDR3 sequence (DNA): TGCGCCAGCAGCATGGGACAGTACACAGATACGCAGTATTTT.

The J gene is TRBJ1-1, the V gene TRBV4-3, with D unclear. The CDR3 is 15 amino acids. Germline V lookup: CDR1 LGHNA, CDR2 YSLEER. The V end lost 6 bases, the J end lost 4 bases, and 18 bases lay between the germline ends. CDR3 bases: TGCGCCAGCAGTCTCCAAATAGGAACGGGCACTGAAGCTTTCTTT. The encoded protein is CASSLQIGTGTEAFF.

The sample holds one count of this clone. The chain couples TRBV6-5 to TRBJ1-6, with D possibly being TRBD1 (5 bases). Germline V CDR1 and CDR2: MNHEY, SVGAGI. The V end lost 2 bases, the J end lost 7 bases, and 9 bases lay between the germline ends. The CDR3 sequence is 14 residues long. CDR3 amino acids: CASSYGAGNSPLHF. CDR3 coding DNA: TGTGCCAGCAGTTACGGGGCGGGGAATTCACCCCTCCACTTT.

The V gene is TRBV6-2 or TRBV6-3, the J gene TRBJ1-1; maybe TRBD1 (6 bases). CDR1 and CDR2 (germline): MNHEY, SVGEGT. With 5 bases removed from V and 1 base from J, the gap between germline ends came to 11 bases. The CDR3 has 14 residues. The CDR3 nucleotides are TGTGCCAGCAGTCATCGGACAGCGAACACTGAAGCTTTCTTT. Protein sequence: CASSHRTANTEAFF.

This chain joins TRBV21-1 and TRBJ2-5; TRBD1 is the table's D call, not checked against the DNA. TRBV21-1 is a known pseudogene. The CDR3 runs 16 residues. This chain's CDR3 is CASSKGHNEPAETQYF. Here the CDR3 DNA reads TGTGCCAGCAGCAAGGGACACAACGAACCCGCAGAGACCCAGTACTTC.

This clone occurred once. The chain links TRBV3-1 (or the pseudogene TRBV3-2) to TRBJ1-1, with a tentative D call TRBD1 (6 bases). Germline V CDR1 and CDR2: LGHDT, YNNKEL (reference sequence). The length of the CDR3 is 13 residues. With 2 bases removed from V and 6 bases from J, the gap between germline ends came to 10 bases. The CDR3 DNA is TGTGCCAGCAGCCAATTAGGACAGTCTGAAGCTTTCTTT. This translates into CASSQLGQSEAFF.

The CDR3, as DNA: TGTGCCAGCAGCCAACCCTTCATAGTGGACAAAGACTACAATGAGCAGTTCTTC. Its protein is CASSQPFIVDKDYNEQFF. The rearrangement joins TRBV4-2 to TRBJ2-1; D is perhaps TRBD1 (5 bases). Trimming left V 2 bases short and J 3 bases short, with 20 bases between. CDR3 length: 18 residues. Germline V gene lookup returns CDR1 LGHNA and CDR2 YNFKEQ.

The chain uses TRBV7-2 and TRBJ2-7; a possible D gene is TRBD2 (6 bases). V gave up 5 bases and J gave up 4 bases, with 15 bases separating them. The length of the CDR3 is 14 residues. Germline loops: CDR1 SGHTA, CDR2 FQGNSA. CDR3 DNA sequence: TGTGCCAGCAGCCTGAGGCGGGATAAATACGAGCAGTACTTC. The encoded protein is CASSLRRDKYEQYF. The full variable domain, with the rest looked up from reference TRBV7-2 and TRBJ2-7, is GAGVSQSPSNKVTEKGKDVELRCDPISGHTALYWYRQSLGQGLEFLIYFQGNSAPDKSGLPSDRFSAERTGGSVSTLTIQRTQQEDSAVYLCASSLRRDKYEQYFGPGTRLTVT.

V and J are TRBV27 and TRBJ1-2; the D is unclear. CDR1 is MNHEY and CDR2 is SMNVEV in the germline V gene (reference sequence). The CDR3 covers 12 residues. Deletions cut 5 bases from V and 4 bases from J, with 8 bases between. CDR3 nucleotides: TGTGCCAGCAGTCTGAGCGGCTATGGCTACACCTTC. As protein: CASSLSGYGYTF.

The CDR3 region is CASSVEGGTEAFF. The CDR3 nucleotides read TGTGCCAGCAGTGTGGAGGGAGGCACTGAAGCTTTCTTT. The V and J genes are TRBV2 and TRBJ1-1; unclear D gene. The CDR3 extends over 13 amino acids. Germline V gene sequence: CDR1 SNHLY, CDR2 FYNNEI. Trimming took 4 bases from V and 4 from J, leaving 10 bases between them.

This chain connects TRBV6-5 to TRBJ1-1; TRBD1 might be the D (6 bases). The CDR3 consists of 13 residues. Deletions cut 6 bases from V and 5 bases from J, with 13 bases between. Germline values: CDR1 MNHEY, CDR2 SVGAGI. CDR3 loop: CASSPGEGTEAFF. The CDR3, as DNA: TGTGCCAGCAGCCCAGGGGAGGGGACTGAAGCTTTCTTT.

The chain carries TRBV3-1 (or the pseudogene TRBV3-2) and TRBJ1-2, with unresolved D. Germline-derived CDR1 and CDR2 are LGHDT and YNNKEL (reference sequence). The V end lost 3 bases, the J end lost 2 bases, and 10 bases lay between the germline ends. This CDR3 is built from 14 residues. The CDR3 coding sequence is TGTGCCAGCAGCCAGTTACCCGGGAACTATGGCTACACCTTC. It specifies CASSQLPGNYGYTF.

J is TRBJ2-7 and V is TRBV5-1; 12 bases are shared with TRBD1. The germline CDR1 and CDR2 sequences are SGHRS and YFSETQ. The CDR3 spans 14 residues. Trimming removed 2 bases from V and 5 bases from J; junction bases left unmatched: 2. Here the CDR3 reads CASSLGDRGHEQYF. The CDR3 bases are TGCGCCAGCAGCTTAGGGGACAGGGGGCACGAGCAGTACTTC.

The table lists this clone with a few counts. The genes are TRBV6-5 and TRBJ1-2, with TRBD1 matching 7 bases. CDR1 is MNHEY and CDR2 is SVGAGI in the germline V gene. The CDR3 covers 13 residues. V gave up 7 bases and J gave up 2 bases; unmatched junction bases: 4. The DNA for the CDR3 is TGTGCCAGCACTCCGACAGGGAACTATGGCTACACCTTC. Translating gives CASTPTGNYGYTF.

This rearrangement joins TRBV6-5 to TRBJ2-1; D is undetermined. The CDR3 length is 15 residues. Trimming cost V 6 bases and J 4 bases, with 16 bases left between them. Germline V gene lookup returns CDR1 MNHEY and CDR2 SVGAGI. The CDR3 region has the DNA TGTGCCAGCAGCGTCTTGGGCTTGGCTTACAATGAGCAGTTCTTC. It specifies CASSVLGLAYNEQFF.

The genes are TRBV29-1 and TRBJ2-3, with 9 bases that match TRBD1. V gave up 0 bases and J gave up 0 bases; unmatched junction bases: 7. The CDR3 spans 17 residues. CDR1 is SQVTM and CDR2 is ANQGSEA in the germline V gene. CDR3 in amino acids: CSVEDRMGQGSTDTQYF. In DNA, the CDR3 is TGCAGCGTTGAAGATCGTATGGGACAGGGCAGCACAGATACGCAGTATTTT.

The chain is built from TRBV7-8 and TRBJ1-4; D gene unclear. Germline loops: CDR1 SGHVS, CDR2 FQNEAQ. The CDR3 contains 12 residues. Trimming cost V 4 bases and J 8 bases, with 8 bases left between them. CDR3 nucleotide sequence: TGTGCCAGCAGCTCAACTCTAGAAAAACTGTTTTTT. It encodes CASSSTLEKLFF. Based on the CDR3 plus reference TRBV7-8 and TRBJ1-4, the full variable domain is GAGVSQSPRYKVAKRGQDVALRCDPISGHVSLFWYQQALGQGPEFLTYFQNEAQLDKSGLPSDRFFAERPEGSVSTLKIQRTQQEDSAVYLCASSSTLEKLFFGSGTQLSVL.

This sequence joins TRBV10-1 and TRBJ1-4, with D perhaps TRBD1 (5 bases). The CDR3 has 13 residues. From germline, CDR1 is WNHNN and CDR2 SYGVQD (reference sequence). V lost 4 bases to trimming and J lost 8 bases, with 11 bases between them. The chain's CDR3 is CASSGSGEEKLFF. The DNA for the CDR3 is TGCGCCAGCAGTGGATCGGGGGAGGAAAAACTGTTTTTT.